The text below deals with one T cell receptor beta chain. As yet, its antigen is unknown. Possible read error: a much larger clone is one base away. TCRdb passed the reads through MiXCR, listing each CDR3 protein once. The sample contains tens of thousands of distinct CDR3 sequences, around 18% of which appear only once. This sample is part of a study of T cell repertoires in cytomegalovirus infection. On the study more broadly: Recently identified HLA-C-restricted CMV epitopes and well-studied HLA-B-restricted CMV epitopes were used by the study. Study observations and caveats: Cumulative public TCR beta family frequency identified CMV carriers with the relevant HLA. Dominating the ex vivo response were HLA-C-restricted CMV-specific TCR beta clonotypes.

Germline V lookup: CDR1 SSHAT, CDR2 FNYEAQ (reference sequence). CDR3 length: 14 amino acids. This sequence originates from a human donor in good health (CMV status not recorded). Some clones in this sample may be carry-over from other donors' samples. J is TRBJ2-7 and V is TRBV7-7; 11 bases are a match to TRBD1. Sequenced here: CD8+ T cells from cultured PBMCs, sampled from culture after CMV antigen stimulation. The CDR3 DNA reads as TGTGCCATCAGCCCAGGACAGGGGGCTAGGGAGCAGTACTTC. Protein: CAISPGQGAREQYF.